This note documents a single T cell receptor beta chain sequence. This entry is derived from a study of early T cells in non-severe SARS-CoV-2 infection. Study at large: From unsorted whole blood, bulk RNA was sequenced, and the chains remained unpaired.

This CDR3 contains 16 residues. V was pared by 5 bases and J by 1 base, with 8 bases of the junction left unmatched. The germline V gene has CDR1 SSHAT and CDR2 FNYEAQ (reference sequence). TCRdb re-called the 5' RACE reads with MiXCR, one entry per CDR3 protein. The data contain approximately 65,000 distinct CDR3 sequences, around 15% of them singletons. Sequencing input: whole blood. The chain has TRBV7-7 and TRBJ2-3; 8 bases match TRBD2. The TCR comes from an adult who was a healthcare worker with PCR-confirmed SARS-CoV-2 infection or an uninfected control (not recorded which). The CDR3 nucleotides read TGTGCCAGCAGCCCCAGGATTAGCGGGGGCACAGATACGCAGTATTTT. This sequence encodes CASSPRISGGTDTQYF.